The 22 T cell receptor beta chains reported below all come from one sample, sequenced in a study of CD8 T cells in Susac syndrome. When the RNA was reverse transcribed, random hexamers were used with an input of about 0.45 to 1 ug. TCRdb redid the calling of the immunoSEQ multiplex PCR reads with MiXCR, one entry per CDR3 protein. The sample lists 100,000 to 150,000 distinct CDR3 sequences, 75% to 90% seen once, with about 0.51% in the top ten. The sequencing sample was made of CD8+ T cells from PBMCs. These TCRs come from a human donor with multiple sclerosis.

The CDR3 DNA reads as TGTGCCAGCAGCTTAGAACAGGGTTACGCTAACACTGAAGCTTTCTTT. Its protein is CASSLEQGYANTEAFF. The V and J genes are TRBV7-8 and TRBJ1-1; TRBD1 might be the D (6 bases). CDR1 is SGHVS and CDR2 is FQNEAQ in the germline V gene. The CDR3 consists of 16 residues. Trimming took off 1 base at V and 2 bases at J, with 14 bases between the two ends.

J is TRBJ2-1 and V is TRBV11-3, with TRBD1 matching over 8 bases. J lost 4 bases, V lost 5 bases, and 7 bases had no gene match. Germline V gene lookup returns CDR1 SGHNT and CDR2 YENEEA. The CDR3 consists of 15 residues. The DNA for the CDR3 is TGTGCCAGCAGCCTCCTTGACAGGGGATACAATGAGCAGTTCTTC. Its translation: CASSLLDRGYNEQFF.

The chain is built from TRBV12-3 or TRBV12-4 and TRBJ2-3, with TRBD2 identical over 10 bases. Unmatched junction bases numbered 6, after V lost 1 base and J lost 8 bases. This CDR3 spans 15 amino acids. CDR3 DNA sequence: TGTGCCAGCAGTTTAGGGACTAGCGGCCGGGGTACGCAGTATTTT. Amino acid sequence: CASSLGTSGRGTQYF.

This rearrangement joins TRBV19 to TRBJ2-2; D gene uncertain. Trimming left V 8 bases short and J 1 base short, with 14 bases between. Germline CDR1 reads LNHDA; CDR2 reads SQIVND (reference sequence). CDR3 length: 15 residues. The CDR3 is CASGPYSENTGELFF. The CDR3 DNA is TGTGCCAGTGGCCCGTACAGCGAGAACACCGGGGAGCTGTTTTTT.

The CDR3 DNA is TGTGCCAGCAGGATTAGCGGGGCGGTCGCTTACAATGAGCAGTTCTTC. This gives the protein CASRISGAVAYNEQFF. V and J are TRBV2 and TRBJ2-1; TRBD2 matches 8 bases. Per germline, CDR1 SNHLY and CDR2 FYNNEI. The V segment lost 6 bases and the J segment 4 bases; nucleotides outside the gene matches: 11. CDR3 length: 16 amino acids.

This clonotype was found a few times. The chain has TRBV11-2 and TRBJ2-7, with 9 nucleotides matching TRBD1. V lost 1 base, J lost 5 bases, and 3 bases stayed unmatched. Germline CDR1 reads SGHAT; CDR2 reads FQNNGV. The CDR3 loop spans 14 amino acids. CDR3 coding DNA: TGTGCCAGCAGCTTAGGACAGGGGGGCAACGAGCAGTACTTC. Translated, it gives CASSLGQGGNEQYF.

The chain uses TRBV11-2 and TRBJ2-7; no firm D call. The V end lost 0 bases, the J end lost 2 bases, and 8 bases lay between the germline ends. The germline V gene encodes CDR1 SGHAT and CDR2 FQNNGV. The CDR3 loop spans 14 amino acids. DNA of the CDR3: TGTGCCAGCAGCTTAGAAGGGTTCGCCTACGAGCAGTACGTC. Amino acid sequence: CASSLEGFAYEQYV.

The chain uses TRBV28 and TRBJ2-7; D uncertain. This CDR3 contains 17 residues. V gave up 6 bases and J gave up 0 bases, with 21 bases separating them. Germline CDR1 MDHEN, CDR2 SYDVKM. DNA for the CDR3: TGTGCCAGCAGCCTCCCCCGGCTGGGTATGAGCTCCTACGAGCAGTACTTC. This sequence encodes CASSLPRLGMSSYEQYF.

The genes are TRBV28 and TRBJ1-1, with D possibly matching TRBD1 (6 bases). Trimming took off 2 bases at V and 8 bases at J, with 12 bases between the two ends. Looked up from germline, CDR1 is MDHEN and CDR2 is SYDVKM. The length of the CDR3 is 13 residues. CDR3 coding DNA: TGTGCCAGCAGTTTACGCAGACAGGTAGAAGCTTTCTTT. Translated: CASSLRRQVEAFF. Supplemented by reference TRBV28 and TRBJ1-1, the full variable domain reads DVKVTQSSRYLVKRTGEKVFLECVQDMDHENMFWYRQDPGLGLRLIYFSYDVKMKEKGDIPEGYSVSREKKERFSLILESASTNQTSMYLCASSLRRQVEAFFGQGTRLTVV.

The chain couples TRBV27 to TRBJ1-5, with TRBD1 matching 8 bases. Germline values: CDR1 MNHEY, CDR2 SMNVEV (reference sequence). This CDR3 is built from 14 residues. Germline trimming cut 4 bases from V and 7 bases from J; bases unmatched to any gene: 6. DNA for the CDR3: TGTGCCAGCAGTTCCGACAGGGGAGGGCAGCCCCAGCATTTT. This encodes CASSSDRGGQPQHF.

The chain uses TRBV19 and TRBJ2-2; D tentatively reads TRBD1 or TRBD2 (6 bases each). This CDR3 is built from 15 residues. The ends were cut back, 2 bases at V and 5 bases at J, with 12 bases in the middle. Germline V gives CDR1 LNHDA, CDR2 SQIVND (reference sequence). CDR3 loop: CASSIHRGGTGELFF. DNA for the CDR3: TGTGCCAGTAGTATACACAGAGGGGGGACCGGGGAGCTGTTTTTT.

This CDR3 reads CASSAGAGVYNEQFF. The CDR3 DNA reads as TGTGCCAGCAGTGCGGGGGCAGGGGTCTACAATGAGCAGTTCTTC. The chain recombines TRBV2 with TRBJ2-1, with D perhaps being TRBD1 or TRBD2 (6 bases each). Between the trimmed V and J ends, which lost 4 bases and 3 bases, there was a span of 13 bases. This CDR3 comprises 15 residues. The germline V gene encodes CDR1 SNHLY and CDR2 FYNNEI.

The CDR3 DNA is TGTGCCAGCAGCCCCGCACCGGGGGGGGAGGTCGGGGAGCTGTTTTTT. It yields the protein CASSPAPGGEVGELFF. The rearrangement links TRBV6-2 or TRBV6-3 to TRBJ2-2; 8 nucleotides line up with TRBD2. The V gene end was trimmed by 6 bases and the J gene end by 7 bases; junction bases not matched to a gene: 13. The CDR3 extends over 16 amino acids. Germline loops: CDR1 MNHEY, CDR2 SVGEGT.

The chain has TRBV7-2 and TRBJ2-1, with TRBD1 as a possible D gene (6 bases). The CDR3 has 15 residues. V was shortened by 5 bases and J by 3 bases, with 14 bases between the two germline ends. Germline loops: CDR1 SGHTA, CDR2 FQGNSA. The CDR3 loop is CASSPILGGYNEQFF. In nucleotides, the CDR3 is TGTGCCAGCAGCCCGATACTAGGGGGCTACAATGAGCAGTTCTTC.

This clonotype was counted a single time. The chain combines TRBV6-2 or TRBV6-3 with TRBJ1-1; the match to TRBD1 covers 8 bases. In germline, CDR1 is MNHEY, CDR2 SVGEGT. V dropped 7 bases and J dropped 0; count of bases not matched to a gene: 13. The CDR3 is 17 amino acids. The CDR3 DNA reads as TGTGCCAGCACCCTTCGACAGGGGCTTACCTTGAACACTGAAGCTTTCTTT. Translation: CASTLRQGLTLNTEAFF.

This clonotype appeared a single time. The chain combines TRBV19 with TRBJ1-3; no reliable D call. CDR3 length equals 16 residues. The ends were cut back, 3 bases at V and 0 bases at J, with 12 bases in the middle. Germline CDR1 reads LNHDA; CDR2 reads SQIVND (reference sequence). CDR3 nucleotide sequence: TGTGCCAGTAGTATCTCTCCGGCTAGCTCTGGAAACACCATATATTTT. This encodes CASSISPASSGNTIYF.

The V gene is TRBV27, the J gene TRBJ2-7; 8 bases align to TRBD2. Germline V gene lookup returns CDR1 MNHEY and CDR2 SMNVEV (reference sequence). After removal of 8 bases from V and 7 bases from J, the junction contained 19 bases not matched to a gene. CDR3 length equals 16 residues. This CDR3 is CASYPQPGLDYLEQYF. The DNA of the CDR3 is TGTGCCAGCTATCCCCAACCGGGACTAGACTATCTGGAGCAGTACTTC.

This rearrangement joins TRBV2 to TRBJ1-4, with TRBD1 matching 7 bases. Germline CDR1 is SNHLY and CDR2 is FYNNEI. The length of the CDR3 is 14 residues. The J segment lost 5 bases and the V segment lost 9 bases, leaving 9 bases of the junction unmatched. The chain's CDR3 is CARTWGQTNEKLFF. CDR3 nucleotide sequence: TGTGCCAGGACGTGGGGACAGACAAATGAAAAACTGTTTTTT.

A few counts support this clonotype. The rearrangement joins TRBV6-1 to TRBJ2-1, with no clear D. V was shortened by 7 bases and J by 10 bases, with 17 bases between the two germline ends. This CDR3 contains 13 residues. Germline V gene data show CDR1 as MNHNS and CDR2 as SASEGT. CDR3 sequence (DNA): TGTGCCAGCACCCCTACGTTGTGGTCGGAGCAGTTCTTC. Its protein is CASTPTLWSEQFF.

The V gene is TRBV21-1, the J gene TRBJ1-2. TRBV21-1 corresponds to a pseudogene. CDR3 length: 15 residues. The CDR3 is CASSKAQTSNYGYTF. The CDR3 coding sequence is TGTGCCAGCAGCAAGGCACAGACATCTAACTATGGCTACACCTTC.

This chain uses TRBV5-1 with TRBJ1-1; weak D call: TRBD1 (6 bases). V gave up 5 bases and J gave up 5 bases, with 10 bases separating them. Germline CDR1 is SGHRS and CDR2 is YFSETQ. The CDR3 is made up of 12 amino acids. The CDR3 here is CASRLGQTEAFF. The CDR3 coding sequence is TGCGCCAGCAGACTCGGACAGACTGAAGCTTTCTTT.

The genes are TRBV7-9 and TRBJ2-2; no firm D call. Trimming took 2 bases from V and 4 from J, leaving 11 bases between them. In germline, CDR1 is SEHNR, CDR2 FQNEAQ (reference sequence). This CDR3 spans 15 amino acids. The CDR3 DNA reads as TGTGCCAGCAGCTTACCCAGGATCGGCACCGGGGAGCTGTTTTTT. Translation gives CASSLPRIGTGELFF.